The 26 T cell receptor beta chains given below trace back to one sample, sequenced in a study of blood T cell repertoires in COVID-19. Generated by immunoSEQ multiplex PCR, the TCRdb table keeps only in-frame clones and is missing some. The sample carries over 130,000 clones, over 75% recorded once. Sequences were obtained from PBMCs or T cells enriched from blood (not recorded which). Receptor source: a man between 45 and 60 years old in a cohort exposed to, infected with or recovered from COVID-19 (not recorded which).

This clone was counted once. The V call is TRBV10-3, the J call TRBJ2-1, with a tentative D call TRBD2 (6 bases). The V end was cut by 9 bases, the J end by 4 bases, with 10 bases between. Germline V gene data show CDR1 as ENHRY and CDR2 as SYGVKD. The CDR3 totals 12 residues. The chain's CDR3 is CAIWDSYNEQFF. As DNA, the CDR3 is TGTGCCATTTGGGACTCTTACAATGAGCAGTTCTTC.

V gene TRBV7-9 combines with J gene TRBJ1-4; TRBD1 is a possible D gene (5 bases). Looked up from germline, CDR1 is SEHNR and CDR2 is FQNEAQ (reference sequence). Trimming cost V 0 bases and J 4 bases, with 6 bases left between them. The CDR3 spans 14 residues. DNA for the CDR3: TGTGCCAGCAGCTTAGCCGGGGGTAATGAAAAACTGTTTTTT. This translates into CASSLAGGNEKLFF.

The chain is built from TRBV3-1 (or the pseudogene TRBV3-2) and TRBJ1-3; TRBD1 aligns across 10 bases. The J segment lost 9 bases and the V segment lost 4 bases, leaving 6 bases of the junction unmatched. Germline lookup yields CDR1 LGHDT and CDR2 YNNKEL (reference sequence). The CDR3 is 14 amino acids. The CDR3: CASSLATGGGTIYF. Written as DNA, the CDR3 is TGTGCCAGCAGCCTAGCGACAGGGGGCGGCACCATATATTTT.

This clone has just one count. This chain uses TRBV19 with TRBJ2-5; D ambiguous. V lost 5 bases and J lost 4, with 8 bases in between. Per the germline V gene, CDR1 is LNHDA and CDR2 is SQIVND (reference sequence). The CDR3 covers 12 residues. The CDR3 nucleotides are TGTGCCAGTAGTCGGAGAGGAGAGACCCAGTACTTC. Translated, it gives CASSRRGETQYF.

The rearrangement joins TRBV20-1 to TRBJ2-1; D remains ambiguous. The CDR3 contains 10 residues. CDR1 is DFQATT, CDR2 SNEGSKA, per germline (reference sequence). V was cut by 2 bases and J by 9 bases, with 5 bases left in between. CDR3 sequence reads: CSARFGEQFF. The CDR3 nucleotides read TGCAGTGCTAGATTCGGTGAGCAGTTCTTC.

This chain connects TRBV12-3 or TRBV12-4 to TRBJ1-5; D might be TRBD1 (5 bases). Trimming left V 4 bases short and J 11 bases short, with 9 bases between. The CDR3 has 11 residues. The CDR3 region is CASSSGWSQHF. CDR3 nucleotide sequence: TGTGCCAGCAGTTCAGGGTGGTCCCAGCATTTT.

This chain joins TRBV3-1 (or the pseudogene TRBV3-2) and TRBJ2-7; D is perhaps TRBD2 (6 bases). Germline CDR1 LGHDT, CDR2 YNNKEL (reference sequence). This CDR3 spans 13 amino acids. With 3 bases removed from V and 1 base from J, the gap between germline ends came to 7 bases. The CDR3 DNA reads as TGTGCCAGCAGCCAGGGACTGTCCTACGAGCAGTACTTC. Protein product: CASSQGLSYEQYF.

The chain has TRBV28 and TRBJ2-7; 8 nucleotides match TRBD1. This CDR3 contains 13 residues. V dropped 10 bases and J dropped 3; count of bases not matched to a gene: 8. CDR1 is MDHEN, CDR2 SYDVKM, per germline. The CDR3 nucleotides are TGTGCCACCCTTACCGGGACAGGCTACGAGCAGTACTTC. Amino acids: CATLTGTGYEQYF.

For the CDR3, the DNA is TGTGCCAGCAGATCAGGGTATTCGCAGTACTTC. It translates to CASRSGYSQYF. The V and J genes are TRBV28 and TRBJ2-7; possibly TRBD1 for D (5 bases). Germline V gene data show CDR1 as MDHEN and CDR2 as SYDVKM. The CDR3 has 11 amino acids. Trimming took off 6 bases at V and 9 bases at J, with 12 bases between the two ends. The variable domain in full, with the rest retrieved from reference TRBV28 and TRBJ2-7, is DVKVTQSSRYLVKRTGEKVFLECVQDMDHENMFWYRQDPGLGLRLIYFSYDVKMKEKGDIPEGYSVSREKKERFSLILESASTNQTSMYLCASRSGYSQYFGPGTRLTVT.

The chain carries TRBV5-4 and TRBJ2-1, with 9 bases aligning to TRBD1. This CDR3 is built from 15 residues. Germline V gene data show CDR1 as SGHNT and CDR2 as YYREEE (reference sequence). With 1 base clipped from V and 4 bases from J, the junction kept 3 bases outside the gene matches. The CDR3 nucleotides are TGTGCCAGCAGCTTGTACAGGGGGCCGTACAATGAGCAGTTCTTC. It translates to CASSLYRGPYNEQFF.

There are a few counts of this clone. The chain joins TRBV19 to TRBJ1-6; 7 bases line up with TRBD1. The CDR3 totals 13 residues. V was clipped by 10 bases and J by 8 bases; unmatched bases: 8. Germline V gene lookup returns CDR1 LNHDA and CDR2 SQIVND (reference sequence). In DNA form, the CDR3 reads TGTGCCACCACGGACAGGTGGGATTCACCCCTCCACTTT. Encoded protein: CATTDRWDSPLHF.

This clone has a handful of counts. The J gene is TRBJ2-7, the V gene TRBV5-1; 11 bases are a match to TRBD2. Germline trimming cut 4 bases from V and 0 bases from J; bases unmatched to any gene: 6. The CDR3 runs to 16 residues. Germline CDR1 and CDR2: SGHRS and YFSETQ. Here the CDR3 reads CASSIMTSGASYEQYF. The CDR3 coding sequence is TGCGCCAGCAGCATAATGACTAGCGGGGCCTCCTACGAGCAGTACTTC.

The chain couples TRBV6-5 to TRBJ2-1; a possible D gene is TRBD1 (7 bases). V lost 8 bases to trimming and J lost 7 bases, with 15 bases between them. Germline values: CDR1 MNHEY, CDR2 SVGAGI. The CDR3 contains 13 residues. As DNA, the CDR3 is TGTGCCAGCGGGCCAGGGGGGTCGAATGAGCAGTTCTTC. Amino acids: CASGPGGSNEQFF.

The genes are TRBV15 and TRBJ1-1; 7 nucleotides line up with TRBD1. The CDR3 consists of 15 residues. Germline loops: CDR1 LNHNV, CDR2 YYDKDF (reference sequence). J was trimmed by 1 base and V by 4 bases; bases with no gene match: 6. The CDR3 loop reads CATSTRDSQNTEAFF. The CDR3 DNA reads as TGTGCCACCAGCACCCGGGACAGCCAGAACACTGAAGCTTTCTTT.

In its sample, this clone was seen once. This rearrangement joins TRBV7-9 to TRBJ1-1, with 7 bases aligning to TRBD1. CDR1 is SEHNR, CDR2 FQNEAQ, per germline (reference sequence). CDR3 length equals 15 residues. With V trimmed by 4 bases and J by 6 bases, 11 bases remained unmatched. The CDR3 DNA reads as TGTGCCAGCAGCTCAGGAGGGGGCTCCGGCGCTGAAGCTTTCTTT. Protein product: CASSSGGGSGAEAFF.

The chain carries TRBV5-1 and TRBJ1-4; possible D gene TRBD1, 5 bases. The CDR3 is 16 residues long. The V end lost 0 bases, the J end lost 5 bases, and 14 bases lay between the germline ends. CDR1 is SGHRS, CDR2 YFSETQ, per germline. The CDR3 region has the DNA TGCGCCAGCAGCTTGGAAAGGGGAGGGGCCAATGAAAAACTGTTTTTT. Protein sequence: CASSLERGGANEKLFF.

V usage is TRBV6-1 and J usage is TRBJ2-3; possible D gene TRBD2, 5 bases. This CDR3 spans 13 amino acids. Germline V gene lookup returns CDR1 MNHNS and CDR2 SASEGT. The ends were cut back, 0 bases at V and 7 bases at J, with 8 bases in the middle. The CDR3 bases are TGTGCCAGCAGTGAAGCCGAGGGTAATACGCAGTATTTT. Its translation: CASSEAEGNTQYF.

The V and J genes are TRBV9 and TRBJ2-1; the match to TRBD1 covers 10 bases. V gave up 3 bases and J gave up 5 bases; unmatched junction bases: 5. Germline CDR1 SGDLS, CDR2 YYNGEE. The CDR3 covers 15 residues. The CDR3 spells CASSDDGTGDNEQFF. In nucleotides, the CDR3 is TGTGCCAGCAGCGACGACGGGACAGGGGACAATGAGCAGTTCTTC.

The rearrangement joins TRBV7-2 to TRBJ1-4; 9 bases are shared with TRBD1. V trimming: 5 bases; J trimming: 2 bases; junction bases outside the gene matches: 6. Germline CDR1 SGHTA, CDR2 FQGNSA. This CDR3 is 16 amino acids long. Here the CDR3 reads CASSMGQGVTNEKLFF. The CDR3 DNA reads as TGTGCCAGCAGCATGGGACAGGGAGTGACTAATGAAAAACTGTTTTTT.

This chain links TRBV7-2 with TRBJ2-1; TRBD2 matches 7 bases. V shed 2 bases, J shed 7 bases, and the junction held 8 bases outside the gene matches. The CDR3 extends over 15 amino acids. Germline CDR1 is SGHTA and CDR2 is FQGNSA. CDR3 in amino acids: CASSLSGGGWNEQFF. As DNA, the CDR3 is TGTGCCAGCAGCTTATCCGGGGGAGGGTGGAATGAGCAGTTCTTC.

V and J are TRBV5-6 and TRBJ2-1; 7 nucleotides agree with TRBD2. CDR1 and CDR2 from the germline V gene are SGHDT and YYEEEE. Trimming removed 5 bases from V and 0 bases from J; junction bases left unmatched: 8. The CDR3 sequence is 16 residues long. CDR3 protein: CASSYRGGSSYNEQFF. The CDR3 DNA is TGTGCCAGCAGTTATAGGGGCGGGAGCTCCTACAATGAGCAGTTCTTC.

This sequence joins TRBV11-2 and TRBJ1-3; TRBD1 matches at 7 bases. In germline, CDR1 is SGHAT, CDR2 FQNNGV. The CDR3 spans 15 residues. The J segment lost 4 bases and the V segment lost 5 bases, leaving 8 bases of the junction unmatched. CDR3 DNA: TGTGCCAGCAGCGTACAGGGGAAGTCCGGAAACACCATATATTTT. Residues: CASSVQGKSGNTIYF.

V usage is TRBV15 and J usage is TRBJ2-3, with 7 bases lining up with TRBD1. This CDR3 has 17 amino acids. CDR1 is LNHNV and CDR2 is YYDKDF in the germline V gene (reference sequence). Trimming removed 1 base from V and 2 bases from J; junction bases left unmatched: 9. The CDR3 here is CATSRGTTGFITDTQYF. The CDR3 DNA follows: TGTGCCACCAGCAGAGGTACGACAGGGTTTATCACAGATACGCAGTATTTT.

The genes are TRBV5-1 and TRBJ2-1; D perhaps matches TRBD1 (6 bases). The CDR3 extends over 14 amino acids. The germline CDR1 and CDR2 sequences are SGHRS and YFSETQ. The V end was cut by 4 bases, the J end by 4 bases, with 12 bases between. Written as DNA, the CDR3 is TGCGCCAGCAGCATAACAGGGTTATACAATGAGCAGTTCTTC. This sequence encodes CASSITGLYNEQFF.

The chain combines TRBV6-5 with TRBJ1-4, with no clear D. CDR1 and CDR2 from the germline V gene are MNHEY and SVGAGI. V lost 9 bases to trimming and J lost 7 bases, with 15 bases between them. The CDR3 runs 13 residues. The CDR3 DNA reads TGTGCCAGTTCGTGGAGGGCGGGTGAAAAACTGTTTTTT. It specifies CASSWRAGEKLFF.

The chain joins TRBV18 to TRBJ1-1, with D unresolved. Trimming shortened V by 3 bases and J by 0 bases, and 11 bases separated the two germline ends. The V gene's germline CDR1 is KGHSH and CDR2 LQKENI. CDR3 size: 15 residues. The DNA for the CDR3 is TGTGCCAGCTCACCCAGCGATGGATTGAACACTGAAGCTTTCTTT. Protein: CASSPSDGLNTEAFF. The full variable domain, with the rest looked up from reference TRBV18 and TRBJ1-1, is NAGVMQNPRHLVRRRGQEARLRCSPMKGHSHVYWYRQLPEEGLKFMVYLQKENIIDESGMPKERFSAEFPKEGPSILRIQQVVRGDSAAYFCASSPSDGLNTEAFFGQGTRLTVV.